Listed below are T cell receptor beta chains from one sample, sequenced in a study of T cell changes during pregnancy in multiple sclerosis. Using immunoSEQ multiplex PCR, the repertoire was profiled, and TCRdb retains in-frame clones only, with some absent. The table lists approximately 50,000 clones, roughly 92% of them singletons. Source: CD4+ T cells from peripheral blood mononuclear cells, taken after pregnancy. These receptors were obtained from a female donor with multiple sclerosis, enrolled in a pregnancy study. Each CDR3 is given with its conserved first and last residue. The D gene is left open where the match is weak. Part of the rows lack a size; the others show once, few, many or a class for expanded clones.

>.|TRBV11-3|TRBJ2-2|.
CASSLGLGSYTGELFF
TGTGCCAGCAGCTTAGGACTAGGGAGCTACACCGGGGAGCTGTTTTTT
>.|TRBV5-1|TRBJ2-5|TRBD2
CASSPGRTSGRYQETQYF
TGCGCCAGCAGCCCCGGTAGGACTAGCGGGAGGTACCAAGAGACCCAGTACTTC
>.|TRBV5-1|TRBJ2-7|TRBD1
CASSLGAGGPKEQYF
TGCGCCAGCAGCTTGGGGGCAGGGGGCCCCAAGGAGCAGTACTTC
>once|TRBV18|TRBJ2-5|TRBD2
CASSLLAGEIETQYF
TGTGCCAGCTCACTACTAGCGGGAGAGATAGAGACCCAGTACTTC
>.|TRBV19|TRBJ2-7|.
CASSSLGPPYEQYF
TGTGCCAGTAGTAGCCTTGGGCCACCCTACGAGCAGTACTTC
>.|TRBV4-1|TRBJ2-4|TRBD1
CASSQDGRQGAVLAKNIQYF
TGCGCCAGCAGCCAAGATGGCCGACAGGGGGCCGTCCTCGCCAAAAACATTCAGTACTTC
>.|TRBV19|TRBJ1-3|.
CASSIVQGLSGNTIYF
TGTGCCAGTAGTATAGTACAGGGCCTATCTGGAAACACCATATATTTT
>.|TRBV21-1|TRBJ2-7|.
CASSPGGDSYEQYF
TGTGCCAGCAGCCCTGGGGGGGACTCCTACGAGCAGTACTTC
>.|TRBV27|TRBJ2-7|TRBD2
CASRILVAGGSYEQYF
TGTGCCAGCAGAATCTTGGTAGCGGGAGGGTCATACGAGCAGTACTTC
>.|TRBV5-8|TRBJ1-2|.
CASSLAQTDRYGYTF
TGTGCCAGCAGCTTGGCCCAGACAGACCGATATGGCTACACCTTC
>.|TRBV28|TRBJ1-2|.
CASSLSPGLRGYTF
TGTGCCAGCAGTTTAAGCCCGGGGTTAAGGGGCTACACCTTC
>.|TRBV4-1|TRBJ2-2|TRBD1
CASSFTTGAWGGELFF
TGCGCCAGCAGCTTCACCACAGGGGCCTGGGGCGGGGAGCTGTTTTTT
>.|TRBV30|TRBJ2-7|.
CAWTRGTYEQYF
TGTGCCTGGACCAGAGGGACCTACGAGCAGTACTTC
>.|TRBV18|TRBJ2-7|TRBD1
CASSPRGQAGDEQYF
TGTGCCAGCTCACCGCGAGGACAGGCAGGCGACGAGCAGTACTTC
>.|TRBV13|TRBJ2-2|TRBD1
CASSGDRATNTGELFF
TGTGCCAGCAGCGGTGACAGGGCTACGAACACCGGGGAGCTGTTTTTT
>once|TRBV29-1|TRBJ1-4|.
CSVGSGREKLFF
TGCAGCGTTGGTTCAGGGCGTGAAAAACTGTTTTTT
>.|TRBV6-6|TRBJ2-3|.
CASSYSTRAVTDTQYF
TGTGCCAGCAGTTACTCTACCAGGGCTGTAACAGATACGCAGTATTTT
>.|TRBV30|TRBJ2-5|.
CAWSRGRTTQYF
TGTGCCTGGAGCCGGGGGAGGACGACCCAGTACTTC
>.|TRBV25-1|TRBJ1-1|.
CASSEYEQGNTEAFF
TGTGCCAGCAGTGAATATGAACAGGGGAACACTGAAGCTTTCTTT
>.|TRBV27|TRBJ1-5|TRBD1
CASSLTGQGSNQPQHF
TGTGCCAGCAGTTTGACCGGACAGGGGAGCAATCAGCCCCAGCATTTT
>.|TRBV10-2|TRBJ2-2|TRBD2
CASSPLAGNTGELFF
TGCGCCAGCAGCCCCCTAGCGGGGAACACCGGGGAGCTGTTTTTT
>.|TRBV20-1|TRBJ2-3|.
CSATTTAAQYF
TGCAGTGCGACGACTACCGCGGCGCAGTATTTT
>.|TRBV6-1|TRBJ2-5|.
CASSQPVQETQYF
TGTGCCAGCAGTCAACCGGTCCAAGAGACCCAGTACTTC
>.|TRBV7-6|TRBJ2-3|.
CASSSSIAGGTDTQYF
.
>.|TRBV5-1|TRBJ1-1|.
CASSTGSQGNTEAFF
TGCGCCAGCAGCACCGGGAGCCAAGGGAACACTGAAGCTTTCTTT
>.|TRBV5-8|TRBJ1-1|TRBD1
CASSLGDRSNTEAFF
TGTGCCAGCAGCTTGGGGGACAGATCGAACACTGAAGCTTTCTTT
>.|TRBV30|TRBJ2-1|.
CAWSVVRSNEQFF
TGTGCCTGGAGTGTAGTCCGGAGCAATGAGCAGTTCTTC
>.|TRBV28|TRBJ2-1|TRBD1
CASSRYDRASYNEQFF
TGTGCCAGCAGCCGCTATGACAGGGCCAGTTACAATGAGCAGTTCTTC
>.|TRBV6-1|TRBJ1-1|.
CASWSVNTEAFF
TGTGCCAGCTGGTCAGTGAACACTGAAGCTTTCTTT
>.|TRBV5-5|TRBJ1-2|TRBD1
CASSLFRGLANYGYTF
TGTGCCAGCAGCTTGTTCAGGGGGCTAGCTAACTATGGCTACACCTTC
>.|TRBV13|TRBJ2-3|TRBD2
CASSLGLRGRATDTQYF
TGTGCCAGCAGCTTAGGCCTGCGCGGGAGGGCTACAGATACGCAGTATTTT
>.|TRBV30|TRBJ2-7|.
CAWSAEPGLLSGEQYF
TGTGCCTGGAGTGCTGAACCGGGACTCTTATCGGGGGAGCAGTACTTC
>.|TRBV27|TRBJ2-6|TRBD1
CASSPRQGDGANVLTF
TGTGCCAGCAGTCCCCGACAGGGAGATGGGGCCAACGTCCTGACTTTC
>.|TRBV2|TRBJ2-2|TRBD2
CASRLLAGVNTGELFF
TGTGCCAGCAGGCTCCTAGCGGGAGTAAACACCGGGGAGCTGTTTTTT
>.|TRBV2|TRBJ2-1|TRBD2
CASSSSGRGINEQFF
TGTGCCAGCAGCTCCAGCGGGAGGGGTATCAATGAGCAGTTCTTC
>.|TRBV21-1|TRBJ1-5|.
CASSKSSGTGKPSNQPQHF
TGTGCCAGCAGCAAGTCCTCCGGGACAGGCAAACCTAGCAATCAGCCCCAGCATTTT
>.|TRBV4-1|TRBJ2-7|.
CASSQAGYEQYF
TGCGCCAGCAGCCAAGCAGGGTACGAGCAGTACTTC
>.|TRBV7-3|TRBJ2-2|TRBD1
CASSNLQGAPGELFF
TGTGCCAGCAGCAACTTGCAGGGGGCGCCCGGGGAGCTGTTTTTT
>.|TRBV5-1|TRBJ1-4|.
CASSFTGGEDEKLFF
TGCGCCAGCAGCTTTACAGGTGGAGAGGATGAAAAACTGTTTTTT
>.|TRBV6-1|TRBJ2-7|.
CASTQRDKIREQYF
TGTGCCAGCACCCAACGGGACAAGATACGGGAGCAGTACTTC
>.|TRBV19|TRBJ2-5|.
CASSIPTGMGTETQYF
TGTGCCAGTAGTATTCCTACAGGGATGGGAACAGAGACCCAGTACTTC
>once|TRBV19|TRBJ2-1|.
CASSIVRGAYNEQFF
TGTGCCAGTAGTATAGTCCGCGGGGCCTACAATGAGCAGTTCTTC
>once|TRBV7-9|TRBJ2-7|.
CASSLATNTPFSYEQYF
TGTGCCAGCAGCTTAGCGACAAATACTCCCTTCTCCTACGAGCAGTACTTC
>.|TRBV19|TRBJ2-7|TRBD1
CASTDGTGGKYEQYF
TGTGCCAGTACAGACGGGACAGGGGGGAAGTACGAGCAGTACTTC
>.|TRBV28|TRBJ1-3|.
CASSFGGRGRGNTIYF
TGTGCCAGCAGTTTCGGTGGGAGGGGGAGAGGAAACACCATATATTTT
>.|TRBV4-2|TRBJ1-1|.
CASSRRENTEAFF
TGTGCCAGCAGCCGCCGGGAGAACACTGAAGCTTTCTTT
>.|TRBV6-5|TRBJ2-2|TRBD1
CASSQRQGGTGELFF
TGTGCCAGCAGTCAACGACAGGGTGGTACCGGGGAGCTGTTTTTT
>.|TRBV5-4|TRBJ2-1|.
CASSPGLLGGKQFF
TGTGCCAGCAGCCCGGGCCTCCTTGGCGGGAAGCAGTTCTTC
>.|TRBV19|TRBJ1-1|.
CASSNQGRAEAFF
TGTGCCAGTAGCAACCAGGGCCGGGCTGAAGCTTTCTTT
>.|TRBV27|TRBJ2-5|.
CASRRSTAGETQYF
TGTGCCAGCCGGAGATCGACCGCAGGGGAGACCCAGTACTTC